The rows below give T cell receptor beta chains drawn from one sample of a study of blood T cells in healthy people across ages. TCRdb itself ran the 5' RACE reads through MiXCR, one entry per CDR3 protein. The sample has hundreds of thousands of distinct CDR3 sequences, around 49% seen once. The sample consisted of blood. The receptors were gathered from a woman in her sixties or seventies in good health. The CDR3 runs from the conserved cysteine through the conserved F or W. Each record gives: J gene, clone size, V gene, D gene, CDR3 DNA, CDR3 protein. The D gene is left open where the match is weak. Clone size is stated in some rows and not others, as once, few, many or a class when expanded.

j_gene: TRBJ2-7
abundance: once
v_gene: TRBV6-2/TRBV6-3
d_gene: -
CDR3nt: TGTGCCTGCAGCCCCGACGGATGGGAGGCGGGCGAGCAGTACTTC
CDR3aa: CACSPDGWEAGEQYF

j_gene: TRBJ2-1
abundance: -
v_gene: TRBV5-1
d_gene: TRBD2
CDR3nt: TGCGCCAGCAGCTTGGCAGCGGGAGTCCACAATGAGCAGTTCTTC
CDR3aa: CASSLAAGVHNEQFF

j_gene: TRBJ1-1
abundance: -
v_gene: TRBV11-2
d_gene: -
CDR3nt: TGTGCCAGCAGCTCACTTCAGGGGAGGTACACTGAAGCTTTCTTT
CDR3aa: CASSSLQGRYTEAFF

j_gene: TRBJ2-2
abundance: -
v_gene: TRBV4-2
d_gene: TRBD1
CDR3nt: TGTGCCAGCAGCCCTCAGGACAGGGTGTTAACCGGGGAGCTGTTTTTT
CDR3aa: CASSPQDRVLTGELFF

j_gene: TRBJ1-1
abundance: once
v_gene: TRBV6-5
d_gene: -
CDR3nt: TGTGCCAGCAGAAGTTGGAGGAACACTGAAGCTTTCTTT
CDR3aa: CASRSWRNTEAFF

j_gene: TRBJ2-1
abundance: -
v_gene: TRBV5-1
d_gene: -
CDR3nt: TGCGCCAGCAGTCATGGAAGCCTCAAAACTGAGCAGTTCTTC
CDR3aa: CASSHGSLKTEQFF

j_gene: TRBJ2-1
abundance: many
v_gene: TRBV7-2
d_gene: TRBD2
CDR3nt: TGTGCCAGCAGCATTAGCGGGGCTCGTGATGAGCAGTTCTTC
CDR3aa: CASSISGARDEQFF

j_gene: TRBJ1-2
abundance: -
v_gene: TRBV4-3
d_gene: -
CDR3nt: TGCGCCAGCAGCCAAGATCAGGCAAACTATGGCTACACCTTC
CDR3aa: CASSQDQANYGYTF

j_gene: TRBJ1-5
abundance: -
v_gene: TRBV20-1
d_gene: -
CDR3nt: TGCAGTGTAATTGGGTTAGGCAATCAGCCCCAGCATTTT
CDR3aa: CSVIGLGNQPQHF

j_gene: TRBJ2-3
abundance: -
v_gene: TRBV28
d_gene: -
CDR3nt: TGTGCCAGCCGCTCAGGGACAGATACGCAGTATTTT
CDR3aa: CASRSGTDTQYF

j_gene: TRBJ2-1
abundance: -
v_gene: TRBV4-2
d_gene: TRBD1
CDR3nt: TGTGCCAGCAGCCGACACTATAACAGGGGGCTTTACAATGAGCAGTTCTTC
CDR3aa: CASSRHYNRGLYNEQFF

j_gene: TRBJ1-6
abundance: -
v_gene: TRBV15
d_gene: -
CDR3nt: TGTGCCACCAGCAGAGGGGTTAGTTCACCCCTCCACTTT
CDR3aa: CATSRGVSSPLHF

j_gene: TRBJ1-1
abundance: -
v_gene: TRBV27
d_gene: -
CDR3nt: TGTGCCAGCAGCTTCCGCGACGGTGAAGCTTTCTTT
CDR3aa: CASSFRDGEAFF

j_gene: TRBJ2-4
abundance: many
v_gene: TRBV9
d_gene: -
CDR3nt: TGTGCCAGCAGCGACGGGGTTTTTCAGTACTTC
CDR3aa: CASSDGVFQYF

j_gene: TRBJ2-2
abundance: -
v_gene: TRBV15
d_gene: -
CDR3nt: TGTGCCACCAGCAGAGATGGGTCACCGAACACCGGGGAGCTGTTTTTT
CDR3aa: CATSRDGSPNTGELFF

j_gene: TRBJ2-7
abundance: -
v_gene: TRBV18
d_gene: -
CDR3nt: TGTGCCAGCTCACCCCTAGGTTCGGACGAGCAGTACTTC
CDR3aa: CASSPLGSDEQYF

j_gene: TRBJ1-2
abundance: few
v_gene: TRBV6-6
d_gene: TRBD1
CDR3nt: TGTGCCAGCCTCCGGGACAGAATTAACTATGGCTACACCTTC
CDR3aa: CASLRDRINYGYTF

j_gene: TRBJ1-2
abundance: -
v_gene: TRBV10-3
d_gene: TRBD1
CDR3nt: TGTGCCATCAGGGGGACAGATAACTATGGCTACACCTTC
CDR3aa: CAIRGTDNYGYTF

j_gene: TRBJ2-5
abundance: -
v_gene: TRBV2
d_gene: -
CDR3nt: TGTGCCAGCAGTGACACAGGCATTTGGAAGTACTTC
CDR3aa: CASSDTGIWKYF

j_gene: TRBJ2-5
abundance: many
v_gene: TRBV5-6
d_gene: TRBD1
CDR3nt: TGTGCCAGCAGCCACGACAGGGGGCGCTTAGGAGAGACCCAGTACTTC
CDR3aa: CASSHDRGRLGETQYF

j_gene: TRBJ1-2
abundance: -
v_gene: TRBV5-8
d_gene: TRBD1
CDR3nt: TGTGCCAGCAGCTGGGACAGGGTGATTGGCTACACCTTC
CDR3aa: CASSWDRVIGYTF

j_gene: TRBJ2-7
abundance: -
v_gene: TRBV5-4
d_gene: TRBD1
CDR3nt: TGTGCCAGCAGCTTGAACAGGGGCGACTACGAGCAGTACTTC
CDR3aa: CASSLNRGDYEQYF

j_gene: TRBJ1-5
abundance: -
v_gene: TRBV12-3/TRBV12-4
d_gene: -
CDR3nt: TGTGCCAGCAGTTTAGCCCCCACGGGGCAGCCCCAGCATTTT
CDR3aa: CASSLAPTGQPQHF

j_gene: TRBJ2-3
abundance: many
v_gene: TRBV20-1
d_gene: TRBD2
CDR3nt: TGCAGTGCTCTCGGCTTTAGCGGGAGACCAGATACGCAGTATTTT
CDR3aa: CSALGFSGRPDTQYF

j_gene: TRBJ2-7
abundance: -
v_gene: TRBV29-1
d_gene: TRBD2
CDR3nt: TGCAGCGTTACTAGCGGGACCTACGAGCAGTACTTC
CDR3aa: CSVTSGTYEQYF

j_gene: TRBJ2-7
abundance: -
v_gene: TRBV5-1
d_gene: TRBD1
CDR3nt: TGCGCCAGCAGCGCGTTGACAGGGGGCACCTACGAGCAGTACTTC
CDR3aa: CASSALTGGTYEQYF

j_gene: TRBJ2-3
abundance: -
v_gene: TRBV6-5
d_gene: TRBD2
CDR3nt: TGTGCCAGCAGTAGCCCATTAGCGGGTATCACAGATACGCAGTATTTT
CDR3aa: CASSSPLAGITDTQYF

j_gene: TRBJ2-6
abundance: few
v_gene: TRBV3-1
d_gene: -
CDR3nt: TGTGCCAGCAGCCTCCGGACAGCCTCTGGGGCCAACGTCCTGACTTTC
CDR3aa: CASSLRTASGANVLTF

j_gene: TRBJ2-3
abundance: -
v_gene: TRBV28
d_gene: TRBD2
CDR3nt: TGTGCCAGCAGTCCGCGACTAGCGGGGCTGGATACGCAGTATTTT
CDR3aa: CASSPRLAGLDTQYF